The next 14 T cell receptor beta chains were all read from a single sample in a study of blood T cell repertoires in COVID-19. The data were produced by immunoSEQ multiplex PCR, yet TCRdb's version contains in-frame clones alone and is incomplete. The profile shows about 200,000 clones, about 93% of them singletons. Material for sequencing was peripheral blood. Every receptor here comes from a man between 45 and 60 years old with acute or convalescent COVID-19.

The sample holds one count of this clone. V gene TRBV20-1 combines with J gene TRBJ2-5; no firm D call. Germline assignment: CDR1 DFQATT and CDR2 SNEGSKA (reference sequence). This CDR3 spans 14 amino acids. Trimming took 3 bases from V and 1 from J, leaving 12 bases between them. CDR3 sequence: CSASGPAIQETQYF. For the CDR3, the DNA is TGCAGTGCTAGTGGCCCCGCTATCCAAGAGACCCAGTACTTC.

In this sample, this clone turned up once. The chain recombines TRBV4-2 with TRBJ2-1, with 7 bases identical to TRBD1. The CDR3 is 14 residues long. Per germline, CDR1 LGHNA and CDR2 YNFKEQ. V gave up 1 base and J gave up 5 bases; unmatched junction bases: 2. The CDR3 loop is CASSQGTGDNEQFF. In DNA, the CDR3 is TGTGCCAGCAGCCAAGGAACAGGGGACAATGAGCAGTTCTTC.

V and J are TRBV28 and TRBJ1-4; no firm D call. Trimming removed 6 bases at V and 4 bases at J, with 12 bases between. The CDR3 contains 14 residues. CDR1 is MDHEN, CDR2 SYDVKM, per germline. The CDR3 region is CASSQTGINEKLFF. The CDR3 DNA follows: TGTGCCAGCAGCCAGACTGGTATTAATGAAAAACTGTTTTTT.

The J gene is TRBJ1-2, the V gene TRBV4-3; 10 nucleotides align to TRBD1. In germline, CDR1 is LGHNA, CDR2 YSLEER. V lost 1 base and J lost 8; bases outside the gene matches: 4. The CDR3 runs 14 residues. CDR3 DNA: TGCGCCAGCAGCCAAGGGGACAGGGGTAGCGGCTACACCTTC. Its protein product is CASSQGDRGSGYTF.

V usage is TRBV6-1 and J usage is TRBJ2-7; TRBD1 matches 8 bases. Germline assignment: CDR1 MNHNS and CDR2 SASEGT. The CDR3 contains 15 residues. J lost 3 bases, V lost 6 bases, and 10 bases had no gene match. CDR3 coding DNA: TGTGCCAGCAGGCTTGACAGGGGTGTAGACTACGAGCAGTACTTC. Its translation: CASRLDRGVDYEQYF.

The chain has TRBV28 and TRBJ1-2, with 8 bases identical to TRBD1. The germline gives CDR1 MDHEN, CDR2 SYDVKM. The CDR3 is 15 residues long. With V trimmed by 4 bases and J by 2 bases, 6 bases remained unmatched. CDR3: CASSSPRGPNYGYTF. CDR3 coding DNA: TGTGCCAGCAGTTCGCCCAGGGGGCCGAACTATGGCTACACCTTC.

The chain joins TRBV6-5 to TRBJ2-7; D unresolved. The V end lost 8 bases, the J end lost 5 bases, and 13 bases lay between the germline ends. The CDR3 extends over 12 amino acids. Germline V gene sequence: CDR1 MNHEY, CDR2 SVGAGI. The CDR3 sequence: CASEVKGDEQYF. The CDR3 bases are TGTGCCAGCGAAGTTAAAGGAGACGAGCAGTACTTC.

This clone came up once. The chain recombines TRBV7-2 with TRBJ2-4; possible D gene TRBD2, 7 bases. V lost 3 bases and J 4 bases, leaving 13 bases between the germline ends. The V gene's germline CDR1 is SGHTA and CDR2 FQGNSA. The CDR3 is 15 residues long. Here the CDR3 DNA reads TGTGCCAGCAGCTTCGAAGGGGGGGGAAAAAACATTCAGTACTTC. This encodes CASSFEGGGKNIQYF.

The chain combines TRBV2 with TRBJ2-7, with D uncertain. Germline values: CDR1 SNHLY, CDR2 FYNNEI. The CDR3 has 15 residues. Trimming removed 6 bases at V and 1 base at J, with 16 bases between. CDR3 DNA sequence: TGTGCCAGCAGCGCAACTACCCCTCTGTCCTACGAGCAGTACTTC. The encoded protein is CASSATTPLSYEQYF.

The chain links TRBV9 to TRBJ2-3, with TRBD2 as a possible D gene (5 bases). The CDR3 covers 15 residues. The V and J ends lost 9 bases and 0 bases respectively, with 17 bases between them. Germline V CDR1 and CDR2: SGDLS, YYNGEE. CDR3 coding DNA: TGTGCCACTTCATTTCTAGCTTCTAGCACAGATACGCAGTATTTT. It specifies CATSFLASSTDTQYF.

The chain uses TRBV18 and TRBJ1-1; weak D call: TRBD1 (6 bases). Trimming stripped 4 bases from V and 2 bases from J, with 20 bases between. CDR3 length: 17 amino acids. Per germline, CDR1 KGHSH and CDR2 LQKENI. The CDR3 sequence: CASSRVGNRAPNTEAFF. The CDR3, as DNA: TGTGCCAGCTCACGGGTTGGGAACAGGGCCCCTAACACTGAAGCTTTCTTT.

The chain links TRBV6-5 to TRBJ2-7, with a tentative D call TRBD2 (7 bases). This CDR3 has 14 residues. Trimming pared 9 bases from V and 2 bases from J, leaving 17 bases between. Germline V gene lookup returns CDR1 MNHEY and CDR2 SVGAGI. This CDR3 reads CASEGGFGTYEQYF. The CDR3 coding sequence is TGTGCCAGTGAGGGGGGGTTCGGAACCTACGAGCAGTACTTC.

This chain links TRBV5-1 with TRBJ1-5; no firm D call. In germline, CDR1 is SGHRS, CDR2 YFSETQ. Trimming removed 0 bases at V and 0 bases at J, with 13 bases between. The CDR3 has 17 residues. In DNA, the CDR3 is TGCGCCAGCAGCTTGGGTCTGACACCTTATAGCAATCAGCCCCAGCATTTT. This codes for CASSLGLTPYSNQPQHF. Filled out from reference TRBV5-1 and TRBJ1-5, the complete variable domain reads KAGVTQTPRYLIKTRGQQVTLSCSPISGHRSVSWYQQTPGQGLQFLFEYFSETQRNKGNFPGRFSGRQFSNSRSEMNVSTLELGDSALYLCASSLGLTPYSNQPQHFGDGTRLSIL.

V is TRBV18 and J is TRBJ2-5; D might be TRBD2 (5 bases). The germline V and J ends were trimmed by 2 bases and 2 bases, with 12 bases remaining between them. This CDR3 is 15 amino acids long. Germline CDR1 is KGHSH and CDR2 is LQKENI. The CDR3 nucleotides read TGTGCCAGCTCACCAAGGAGCGGCCAACAAGAGACCCAGTACTTC. This encodes CASSPRSGQQETQYF.